This TCR beta chain was documented in a study of glioma-infiltrating T cells. As for the study in general: About a million peripheral T cells were targeted at roughly 4.5- to 10-fold coverage. Study results and caveats: Shared blood CDR3 signature motifs marked patients with low tissue-blood divergence.

Amplification of TCR alpha and beta CDR3 regions from RNA used iRepertoire nested multiplex PCR. TCRdb used MiXCR to reprocess the multiplex PCR reads, holding one entry per CDR3 protein. The top ten clones hold about 12% of a sample with 300,000 to 400,000 distinct CDR3 sequences, about 40% of them seen once. Germline CDR1 MDHEN, CDR2 SYDVKM. Trimming left V 10 bases short and J 5 bases short, with 14 bases between. The CDR3 spans 12 residues. This clonotype has at least ten counts. Its antigen is still unknown. The chain carries TRBV28 and TRBJ1-2; D uncertain. Sequencing input: glioma tissue, nonneoplastic brain tissue, or PBMCs (not recorded which). The TCR was taken from a human donor with low-grade glioma or glioblastoma, undergoing nonglioma brain surgery, or in good health (not recorded which). This chain's CDR3 is CATHPPGYGYTF. The CDR3 nucleotides are TGTGCCACCCATCCACCGGGGTATGGCTACACCTTC.